This TCR beta chain was profiled in a study of identical twins. Template switching introduced a universal primer site, and the cDNA bore unique molecular identifiers. One entry per CDR3 protein, called by TCRdb with MiXCR from the 5' RACE reads. The sample has 350,000 to 450,000 distinct CDR3 sequences, about a fifth seen once; the top ten hold approximately 12%. This clonotype was recorded many times. Antigen specificity is unknown. General study results and limits: Out-of-frame alpha sequences common to twins exhibited an excess of low generation probability.

Sequenced sample: naive T cells sorted from blood. The TCR originated in a man between 50 and 59 years old in good health.

In DNA, the CDR3 is TGTGCCAGCAGCCAAGATAGGGTTGAGCAGTACTTC. Translation gives CASSQDRVEQYF. The V call is TRBV3-1, the J call TRBJ2-7; no clear D gene. CDR1 and CDR2 (germline): LGHDT, YNNKEL (reference sequence). Trimming stripped 0 bases from V and 7 bases from J, with 7 bases between. The CDR3 runs 12 residues.